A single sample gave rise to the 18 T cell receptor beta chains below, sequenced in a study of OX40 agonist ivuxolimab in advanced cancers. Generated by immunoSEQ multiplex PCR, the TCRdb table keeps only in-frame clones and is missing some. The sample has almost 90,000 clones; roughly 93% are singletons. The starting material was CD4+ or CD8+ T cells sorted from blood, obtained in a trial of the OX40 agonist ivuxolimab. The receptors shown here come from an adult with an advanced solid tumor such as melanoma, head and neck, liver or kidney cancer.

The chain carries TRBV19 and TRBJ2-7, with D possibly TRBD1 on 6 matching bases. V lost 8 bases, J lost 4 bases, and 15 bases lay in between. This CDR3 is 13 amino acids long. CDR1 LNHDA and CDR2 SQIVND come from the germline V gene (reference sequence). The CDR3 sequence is CASRKEQGYEQYF. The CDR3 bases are TGTGCCAGTCGTAAGGAACAGGGTTACGAGCAGTACTTC.

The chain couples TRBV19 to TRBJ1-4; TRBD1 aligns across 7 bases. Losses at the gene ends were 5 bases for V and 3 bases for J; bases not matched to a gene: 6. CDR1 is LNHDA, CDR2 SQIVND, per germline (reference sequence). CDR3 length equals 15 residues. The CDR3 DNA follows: TGTGCCAGTAGTGGACGACAGGGAGCTAATGAAAAACTGTTTTTT. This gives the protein CASSGRQGANEKLFF.

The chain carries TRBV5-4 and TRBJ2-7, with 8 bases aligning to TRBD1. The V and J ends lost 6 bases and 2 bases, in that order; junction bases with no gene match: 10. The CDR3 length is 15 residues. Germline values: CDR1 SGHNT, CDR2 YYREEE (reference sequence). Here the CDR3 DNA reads TGTGCCAGCACCTTAGGGCCGGGACAGGCCTACGAGCAGTACTTC. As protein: CASTLGPGQAYEQYF.

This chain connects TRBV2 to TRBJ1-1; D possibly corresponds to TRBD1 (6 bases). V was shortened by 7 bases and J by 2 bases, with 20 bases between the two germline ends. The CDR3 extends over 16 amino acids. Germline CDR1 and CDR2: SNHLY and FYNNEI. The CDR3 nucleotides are TGTGCCAGCAACTTAGGCATACAGGGAGGTAACACTGAAGCTTTCTTT. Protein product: CASNLGIQGGNTEAFF.

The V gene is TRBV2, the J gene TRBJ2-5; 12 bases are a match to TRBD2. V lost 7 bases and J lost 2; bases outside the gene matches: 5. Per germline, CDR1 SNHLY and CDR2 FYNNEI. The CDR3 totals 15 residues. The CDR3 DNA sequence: TGTGCCAGCAAACGGACTAGCGGGATACAAGAGACCCAGTACTTC. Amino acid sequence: CASKRTSGIQETQYF.

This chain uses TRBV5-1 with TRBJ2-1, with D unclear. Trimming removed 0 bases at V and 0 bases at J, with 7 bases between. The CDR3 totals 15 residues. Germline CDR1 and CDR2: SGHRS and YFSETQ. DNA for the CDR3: TGCGCCAGCAGCTTGGTTGTGAGCTCCTACAATGAGCAGTTCTTC. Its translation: CASSLVVSSYNEQFF.

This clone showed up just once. The CDR3 DNA is TGTGCCAGCAGTACTCAGGACGGACCTAATGAAAAACTGTTTTTT. Its translation is CASSTQDGPNEKLFF. J is TRBJ1-4 and V is TRBV6-6; D unresolved. This CDR3 is 15 amino acids long. V dropped 5 bases and J dropped 3 bases, with 13 bases sitting between them. Germline V gene lookup returns CDR1 MNHNY and CDR2 SVGAGI (reference sequence).

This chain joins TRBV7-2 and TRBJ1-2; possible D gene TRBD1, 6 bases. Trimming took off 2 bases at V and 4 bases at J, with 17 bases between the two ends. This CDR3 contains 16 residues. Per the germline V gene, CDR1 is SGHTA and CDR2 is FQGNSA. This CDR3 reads CASSLLGRGNGYGYTF. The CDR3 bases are TGTGCCAGCAGCTTACTCGGCAGGGGCAATGGCTATGGCTACACCTTC.

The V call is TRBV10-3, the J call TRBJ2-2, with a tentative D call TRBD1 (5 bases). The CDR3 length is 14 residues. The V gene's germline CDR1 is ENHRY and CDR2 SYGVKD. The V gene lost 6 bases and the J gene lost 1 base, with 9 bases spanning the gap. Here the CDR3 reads CAIRDTENTGELFF. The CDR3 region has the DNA TGTGCCATCAGGGACACCGAGAACACCGGGGAGCTGTTTTTT.

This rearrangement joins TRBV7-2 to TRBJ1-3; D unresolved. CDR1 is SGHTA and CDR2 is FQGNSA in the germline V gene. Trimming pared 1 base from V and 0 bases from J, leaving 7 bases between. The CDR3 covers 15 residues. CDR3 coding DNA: TGTGCCAGCAGCTTAGATCCGGGCTCTGGAAACACCATATATTTT. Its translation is CASSLDPGSGNTIYF.

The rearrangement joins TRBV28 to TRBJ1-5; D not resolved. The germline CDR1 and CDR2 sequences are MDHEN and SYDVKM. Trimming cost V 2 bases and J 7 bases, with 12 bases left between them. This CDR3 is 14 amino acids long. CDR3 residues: CASSLGVGWQPQHF. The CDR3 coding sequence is TGTGCCAGCAGTTTAGGTGTAGGGTGGCAGCCCCAGCATTTT.

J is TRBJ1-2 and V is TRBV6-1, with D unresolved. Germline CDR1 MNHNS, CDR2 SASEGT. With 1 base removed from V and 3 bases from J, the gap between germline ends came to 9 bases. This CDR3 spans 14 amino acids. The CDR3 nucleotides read TGTGCCAGCAGTGAAGGGGGAACGGACTATGGCTACACCTTC. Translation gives CASSEGGTDYGYTF.

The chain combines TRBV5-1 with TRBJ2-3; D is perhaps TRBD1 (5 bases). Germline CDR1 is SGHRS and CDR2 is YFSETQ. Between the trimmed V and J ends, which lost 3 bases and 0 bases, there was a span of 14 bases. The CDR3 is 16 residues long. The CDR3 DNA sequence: TGCGCCAGCAGCTCGCAGGGAATAACTAGCACAGATACGCAGTATTTT. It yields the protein CASSSQGITSTDTQYF.

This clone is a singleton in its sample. CDR3 residues: CASSYSQRTGDTEAFF. The CDR3 DNA reads TGTGCCAGCAGTTACTCCCAACGGACAGGGGACACTGAAGCTTTCTTT. V is TRBV6-6 and J is TRBJ1-1; the match to TRBD1 covers 9 bases. The CDR3 runs 16 residues. Trimming cost V 0 bases and J 3 bases; bases outside gene matches: 5. Per the germline V gene, CDR1 is MNHNY and CDR2 is SVGAGI (reference sequence).

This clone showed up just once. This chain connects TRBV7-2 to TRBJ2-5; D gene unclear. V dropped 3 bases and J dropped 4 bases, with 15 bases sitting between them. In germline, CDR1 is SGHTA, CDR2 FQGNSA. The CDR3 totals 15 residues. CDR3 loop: CASSLFQVATETQYF. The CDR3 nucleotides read TGTGCCAGCAGCTTGTTTCAGGTAGCCACAGAGACCCAGTACTTC. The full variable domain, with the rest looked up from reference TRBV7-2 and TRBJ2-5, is GAGVSQSPSNKVTEKGKDVELRCDPISGHTALYWYRQSLGQGLEFLIYFQGNSAPDKSGLPSDRFSAERTGGSVSTLTIQRTQQEDSAVYLCASSLFQVATETQYFGPGTRLLVL.

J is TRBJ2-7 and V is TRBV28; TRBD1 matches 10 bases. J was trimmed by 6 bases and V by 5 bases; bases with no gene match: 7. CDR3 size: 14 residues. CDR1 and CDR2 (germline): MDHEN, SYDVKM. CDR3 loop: CASSLRQGAGEQYF. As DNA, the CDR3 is TGTGCCAGCAGTCTACGACAGGGGGCAGGCGAGCAGTACTTC.

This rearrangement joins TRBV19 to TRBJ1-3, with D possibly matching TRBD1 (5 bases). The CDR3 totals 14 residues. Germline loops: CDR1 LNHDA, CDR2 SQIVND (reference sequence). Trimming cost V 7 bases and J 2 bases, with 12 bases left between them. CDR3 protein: CASTLGTAGNTIYF. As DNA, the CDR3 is TGTGCCAGTACTCTGGGGACTGCTGGAAACACCATATATTTT.

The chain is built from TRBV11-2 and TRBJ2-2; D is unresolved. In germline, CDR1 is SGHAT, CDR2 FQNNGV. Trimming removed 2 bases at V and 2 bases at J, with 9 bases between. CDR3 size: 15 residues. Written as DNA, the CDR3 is TGTGCCAGCAGCTTAAGGGCAGTAAACACCGGGGAGCTGTTTTTT. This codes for CASSLRAVNTGELFF.